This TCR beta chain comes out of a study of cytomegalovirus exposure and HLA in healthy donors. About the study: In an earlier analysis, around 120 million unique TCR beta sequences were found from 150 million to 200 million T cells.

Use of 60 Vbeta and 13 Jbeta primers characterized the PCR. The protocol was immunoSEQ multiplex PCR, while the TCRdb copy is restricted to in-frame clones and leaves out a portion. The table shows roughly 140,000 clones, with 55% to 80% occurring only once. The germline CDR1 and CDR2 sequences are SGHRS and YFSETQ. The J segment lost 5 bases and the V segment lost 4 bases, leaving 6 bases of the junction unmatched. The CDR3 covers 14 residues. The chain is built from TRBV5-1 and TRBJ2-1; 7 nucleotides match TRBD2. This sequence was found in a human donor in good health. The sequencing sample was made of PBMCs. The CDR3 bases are TGCGCCAGCAGCCTAGGCGGGAGCCACAATGAGCAGTTCTTC. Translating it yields CASSLGGSHNEQFF.